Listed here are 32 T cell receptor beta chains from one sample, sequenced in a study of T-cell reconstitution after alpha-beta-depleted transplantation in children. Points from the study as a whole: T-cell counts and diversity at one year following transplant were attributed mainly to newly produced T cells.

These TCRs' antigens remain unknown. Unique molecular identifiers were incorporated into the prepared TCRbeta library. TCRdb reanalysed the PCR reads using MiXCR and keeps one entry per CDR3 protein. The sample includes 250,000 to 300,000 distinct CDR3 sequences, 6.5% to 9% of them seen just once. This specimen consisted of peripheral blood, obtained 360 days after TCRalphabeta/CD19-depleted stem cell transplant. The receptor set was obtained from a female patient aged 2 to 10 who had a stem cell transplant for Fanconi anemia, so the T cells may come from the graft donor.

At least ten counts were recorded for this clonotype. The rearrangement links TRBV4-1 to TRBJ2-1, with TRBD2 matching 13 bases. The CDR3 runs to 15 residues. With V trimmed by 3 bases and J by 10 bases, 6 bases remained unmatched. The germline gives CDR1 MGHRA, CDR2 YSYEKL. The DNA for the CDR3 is TGCGCCAGCAGCCAGGGACTAGCGGGGTTAGGGGAGCAGTTCTTC. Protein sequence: CASSQGLAGLGEQFF.

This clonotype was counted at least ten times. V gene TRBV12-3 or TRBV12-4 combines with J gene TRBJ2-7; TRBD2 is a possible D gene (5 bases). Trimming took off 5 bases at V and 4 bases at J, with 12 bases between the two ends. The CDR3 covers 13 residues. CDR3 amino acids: CASSVGRAYEQYF. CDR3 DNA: TGTGCCAGCAGTGTGGGGAGAGCTTACGAGCAGTACTTC.

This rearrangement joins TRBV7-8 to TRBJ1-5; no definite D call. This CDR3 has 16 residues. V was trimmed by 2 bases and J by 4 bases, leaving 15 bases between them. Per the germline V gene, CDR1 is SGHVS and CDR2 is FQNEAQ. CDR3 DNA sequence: TGTGCCAGCAGCTTATATATCGTGGAAGGAAATCAGCCCCAGCATTTT. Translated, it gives CASSLYIVEGNQPQHF. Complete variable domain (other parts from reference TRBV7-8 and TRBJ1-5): GAGVSQSPRYKVAKRGQDVALRCDPISGHVSLFWYQQALGQGPEFLTYFQNEAQLDKSGLPSDRFFAERPEGSVSTLKIQRTQQEDSAVYLCASSLYIVEGNQPQHFGDGTRLSIL.

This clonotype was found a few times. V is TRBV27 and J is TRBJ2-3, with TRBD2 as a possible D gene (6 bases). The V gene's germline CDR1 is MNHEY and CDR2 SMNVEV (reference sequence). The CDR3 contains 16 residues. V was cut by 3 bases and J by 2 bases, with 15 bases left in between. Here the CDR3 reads CASSLRRGILTDTQYF. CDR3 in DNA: TGTGCCAGCAGTTTGCGGCGCGGGATTCTCACAGATACGCAGTATTTT.

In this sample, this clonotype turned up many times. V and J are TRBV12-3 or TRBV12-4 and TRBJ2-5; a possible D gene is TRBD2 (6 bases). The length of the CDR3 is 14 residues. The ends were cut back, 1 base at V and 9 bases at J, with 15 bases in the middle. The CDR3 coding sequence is TGTGCCAGCAGTTTAGTAGTTGCGGGGTCGGCCCAGTACTTC. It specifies CASSLVVAGSAQYF.

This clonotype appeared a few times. The CDR3 DNA is TGTGCCAGCAGCTTAGGAGACGCAGCTCTCAACTATGGCTACACCTTC. Translated, it gives CASSLGDAALNYGYTF. The V call is TRBV7-2, the J call TRBJ1-2; D call uncertain. This CDR3 is 16 amino acids long. CDR1 is SGHTA and CDR2 is FQGNSA in the germline V gene. Trimming left V 1 base short and J 2 bases short, with 14 bases between.

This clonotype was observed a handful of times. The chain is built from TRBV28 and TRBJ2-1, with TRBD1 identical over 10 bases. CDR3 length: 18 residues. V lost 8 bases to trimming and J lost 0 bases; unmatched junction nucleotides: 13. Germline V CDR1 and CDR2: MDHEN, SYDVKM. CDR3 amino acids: CASPPRGTGASSYNEQFF. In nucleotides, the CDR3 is TGTGCCAGCCCCCCGAGAGGGACAGGGGCCAGCTCCTACAATGAGCAGTTCTTC. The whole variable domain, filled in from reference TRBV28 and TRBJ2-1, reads DVKVTQSSRYLVKRTGEKVFLECVQDMDHENMFWYRQDPGLGLRLIYFSYDVKMKEKGDIPEGYSVSREKKERFSLILESASTNQTSMYLCASPPRGTGASSYNEQFFGPGTRLTVL.

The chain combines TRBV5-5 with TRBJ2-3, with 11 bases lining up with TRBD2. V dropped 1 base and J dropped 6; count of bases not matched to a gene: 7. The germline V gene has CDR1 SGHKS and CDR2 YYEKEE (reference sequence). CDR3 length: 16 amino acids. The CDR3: CASSLTLAGAGDTQYF. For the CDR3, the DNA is TGTGCCAGCAGCTTGACACTAGCGGGGGCCGGGGATACGCAGTATTTT.

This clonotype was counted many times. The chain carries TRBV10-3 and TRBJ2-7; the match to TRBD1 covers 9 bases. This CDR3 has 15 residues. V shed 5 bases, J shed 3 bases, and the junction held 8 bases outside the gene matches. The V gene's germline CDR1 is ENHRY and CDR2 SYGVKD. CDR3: CAISPTGTGSYEQYF. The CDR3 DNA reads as TGTGCCATCAGTCCTACCGGGACAGGGAGCTACGAGCAGTACTTC.

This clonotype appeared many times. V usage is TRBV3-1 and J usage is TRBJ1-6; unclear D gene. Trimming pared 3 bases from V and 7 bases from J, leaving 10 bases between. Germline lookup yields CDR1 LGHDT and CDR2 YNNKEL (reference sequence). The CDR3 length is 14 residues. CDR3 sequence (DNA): TGTGCCAGCAGCCAGCGGGTAGGGAATTCACCCCTCCACTTT. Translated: CASSQRVGNSPLHF.

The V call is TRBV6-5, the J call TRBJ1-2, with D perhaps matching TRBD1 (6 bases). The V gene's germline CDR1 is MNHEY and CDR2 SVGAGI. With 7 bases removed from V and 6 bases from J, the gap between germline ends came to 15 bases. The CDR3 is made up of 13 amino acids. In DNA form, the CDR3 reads TGTGCCAGCATAGGACAATGGGGGCATGGCTACACCTTC. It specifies CASIGQWGHGYTF.

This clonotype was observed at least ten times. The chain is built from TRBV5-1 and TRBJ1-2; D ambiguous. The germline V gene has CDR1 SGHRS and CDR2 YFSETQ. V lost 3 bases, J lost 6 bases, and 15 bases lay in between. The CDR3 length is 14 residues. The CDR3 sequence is CASSSPDSWHGYTF. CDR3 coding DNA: TGCGCCAGCAGCTCTCCCGACTCCTGGCATGGCTACACCTTC.

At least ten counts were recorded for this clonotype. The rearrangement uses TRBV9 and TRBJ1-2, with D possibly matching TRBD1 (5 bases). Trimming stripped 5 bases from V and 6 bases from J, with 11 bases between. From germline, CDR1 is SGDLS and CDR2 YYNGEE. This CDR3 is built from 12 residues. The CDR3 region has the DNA TGTGCCAGCAGTGGGGCACACGATGGCTACACCTTC. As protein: CASSGAHDGYTF.

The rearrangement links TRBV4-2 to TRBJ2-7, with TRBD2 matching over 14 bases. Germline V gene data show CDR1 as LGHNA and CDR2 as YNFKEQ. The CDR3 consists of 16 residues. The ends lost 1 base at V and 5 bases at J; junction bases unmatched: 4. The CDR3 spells CASSQGLAGGQNEQYF. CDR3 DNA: TGTGCCAGCAGCCAAGGACTAGCGGGAGGGCAGAACGAGCAGTACTTC.

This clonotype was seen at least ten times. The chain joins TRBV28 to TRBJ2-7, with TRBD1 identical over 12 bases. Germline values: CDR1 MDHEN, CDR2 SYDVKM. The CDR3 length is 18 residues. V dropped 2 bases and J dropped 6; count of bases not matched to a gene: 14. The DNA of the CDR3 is TGTGCCAGCAGTTTAAATACTCCTTCCAGGGACAGGGGGCGCGAGCAGTACTTC. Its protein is CASSLNTPSRDRGREQYF.

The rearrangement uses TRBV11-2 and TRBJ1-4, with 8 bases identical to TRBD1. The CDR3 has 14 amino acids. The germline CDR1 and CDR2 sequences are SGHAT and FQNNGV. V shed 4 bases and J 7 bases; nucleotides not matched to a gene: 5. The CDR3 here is CASSSGTGPEKLFF. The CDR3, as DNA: TGTGCCAGCAGCTCGGGGACAGGTCCTGAAAAACTGTTTTTT. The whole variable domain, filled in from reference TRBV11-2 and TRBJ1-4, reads EAGVAQSPRYKIIEKRQSVAFWCNPISGHATLYWYQQILGQGPKLLIQFQNNGVVDDSQLPKDRFSAERLKGVDSTLKIQPAKLEDSAVYLCASSSGTGPEKLFFGSGTQLSVL.

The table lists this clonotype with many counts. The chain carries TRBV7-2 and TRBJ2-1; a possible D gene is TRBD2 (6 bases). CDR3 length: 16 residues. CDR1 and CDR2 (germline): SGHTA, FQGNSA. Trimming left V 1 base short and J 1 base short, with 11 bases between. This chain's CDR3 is CASSLGSGTSYNEQFF. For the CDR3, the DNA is TGTGCCAGCAGCTTAGGGTCCGGGACTTCCTACAATGAGCAGTTCTTC.

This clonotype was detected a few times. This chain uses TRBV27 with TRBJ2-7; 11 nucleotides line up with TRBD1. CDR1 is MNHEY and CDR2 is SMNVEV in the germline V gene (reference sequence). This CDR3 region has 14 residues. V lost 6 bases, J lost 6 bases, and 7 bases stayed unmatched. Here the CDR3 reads CASSFGQGASEQYF. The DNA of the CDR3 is TGTGCCAGCAGCTTCGGACAGGGGGCGTCCGAGCAGTACTTC.

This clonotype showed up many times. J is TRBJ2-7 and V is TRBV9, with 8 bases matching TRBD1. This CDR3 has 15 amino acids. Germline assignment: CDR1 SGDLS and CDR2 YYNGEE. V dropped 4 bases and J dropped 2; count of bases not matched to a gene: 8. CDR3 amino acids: CASSTGQGPTYEQYF. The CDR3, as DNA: TGTGCCAGCAGCACCGGACAGGGACCGACCTACGAGCAGTACTTC.

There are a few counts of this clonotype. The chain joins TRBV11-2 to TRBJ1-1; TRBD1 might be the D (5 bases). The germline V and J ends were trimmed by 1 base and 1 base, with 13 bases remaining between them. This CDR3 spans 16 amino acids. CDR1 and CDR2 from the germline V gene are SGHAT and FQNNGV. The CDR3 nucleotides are TGTGCCAGCAGCTTAGCGGGGGGGACTAGGAACACTGAAGCTTTCTTT. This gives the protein CASSLAGGTRNTEAFF.

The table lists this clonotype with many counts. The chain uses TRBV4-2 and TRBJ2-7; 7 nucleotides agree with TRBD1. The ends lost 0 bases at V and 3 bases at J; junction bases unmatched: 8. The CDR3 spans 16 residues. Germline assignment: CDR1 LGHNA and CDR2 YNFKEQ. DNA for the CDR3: TGTGCCAGCAGCCAAGAAGGGGGCGGAATCGGCTACGAGCAGTACTTC. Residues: CASSQEGGGIGYEQYF.

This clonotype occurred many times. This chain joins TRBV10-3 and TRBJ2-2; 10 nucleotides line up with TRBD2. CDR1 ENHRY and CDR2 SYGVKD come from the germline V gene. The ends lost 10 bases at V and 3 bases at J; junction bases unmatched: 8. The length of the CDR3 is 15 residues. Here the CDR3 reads CASRTLAGDTGELFF. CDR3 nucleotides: TGTGCCAGCAGAACTCTAGCGGGGGACACCGGGGAGCTGTTTTTT.

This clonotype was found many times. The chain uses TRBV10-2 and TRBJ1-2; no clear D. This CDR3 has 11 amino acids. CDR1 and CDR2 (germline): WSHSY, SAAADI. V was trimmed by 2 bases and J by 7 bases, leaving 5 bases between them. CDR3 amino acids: CASSEHIGYTF. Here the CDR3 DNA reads TGCGCCAGCAGTGAGCACATTGGCTACACCTTC.

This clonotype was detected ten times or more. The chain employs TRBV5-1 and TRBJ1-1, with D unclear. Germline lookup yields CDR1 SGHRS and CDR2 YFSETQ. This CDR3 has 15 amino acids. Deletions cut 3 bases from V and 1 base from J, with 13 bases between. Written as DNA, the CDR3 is TGCGCCAGCAGCTGGGTAGATCGGGGGAACACTGAAGCTTTCTTT. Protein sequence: CASSWVDRGNTEAFF.

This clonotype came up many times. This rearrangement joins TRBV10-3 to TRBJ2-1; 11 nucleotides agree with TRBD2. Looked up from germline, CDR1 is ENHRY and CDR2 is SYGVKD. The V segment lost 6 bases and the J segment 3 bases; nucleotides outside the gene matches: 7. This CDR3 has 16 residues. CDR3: CAIRSLAGDFYNEQFF. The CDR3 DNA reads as TGTGCCATCAGATCACTAGCGGGGGACTTCTACAATGAGCAGTTCTTC.

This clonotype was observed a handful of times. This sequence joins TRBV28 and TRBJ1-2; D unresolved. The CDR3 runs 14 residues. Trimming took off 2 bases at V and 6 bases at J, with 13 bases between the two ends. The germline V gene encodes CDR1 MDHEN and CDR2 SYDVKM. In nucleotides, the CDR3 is TGTGCCAGCAGTTTAAACAGAAGTAAGGATGGCTACACCTTC. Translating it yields CASSLNRSKDGYTF.

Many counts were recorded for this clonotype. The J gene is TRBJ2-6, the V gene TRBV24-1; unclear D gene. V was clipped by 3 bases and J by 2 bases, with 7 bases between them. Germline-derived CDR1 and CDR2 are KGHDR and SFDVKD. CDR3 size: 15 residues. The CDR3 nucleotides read TGTGCCACCAGTGATAAGGTTACTGGGGCCAACGTCCTGACTTTC. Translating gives CATSDKVTGANVLTF.

In DNA, the CDR3 is TGTGCCAGCAGCTTAGTCGGAGGGCACACACTCGCGCTTGGAAACACCATATATTTT. Protein product: CASSLVGGHTLALGNTIYF. The J gene is TRBJ1-3, the V gene TRBV7-8; D not certain. Germline V gives CDR1 SGHVS, CDR2 FQNEAQ. V was trimmed by 1 base and J by 3 bases, leaving 22 bases between them. This CDR3 region has 19 residues.

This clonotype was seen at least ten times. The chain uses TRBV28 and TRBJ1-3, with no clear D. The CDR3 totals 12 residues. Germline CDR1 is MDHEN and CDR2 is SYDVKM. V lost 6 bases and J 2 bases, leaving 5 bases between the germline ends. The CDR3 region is CASSTAGNTIYF. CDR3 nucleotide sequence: TGTGCCAGCAGCACAGCTGGAAACACCATATATTTT.

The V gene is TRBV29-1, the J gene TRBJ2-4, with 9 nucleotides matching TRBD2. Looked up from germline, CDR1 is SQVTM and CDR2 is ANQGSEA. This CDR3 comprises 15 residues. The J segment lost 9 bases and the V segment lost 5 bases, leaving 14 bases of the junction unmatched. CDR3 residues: CSVYAVGGGGGIQYF. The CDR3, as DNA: TGCAGCGTTTATGCGGTCGGGGGCGGGGGGGGCATTCAGTACTTC. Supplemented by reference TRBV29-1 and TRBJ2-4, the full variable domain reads SAVISQKPSRDICQRGTSLTIQCQVDSQVTMMFWYRQQPGQSLTLIATANQGSEATYESGFVIDKFPISRPNLTFSTLTVSNMSPEDSSIYLCSVYAVGGGGGIQYFGAGTRLSVL.

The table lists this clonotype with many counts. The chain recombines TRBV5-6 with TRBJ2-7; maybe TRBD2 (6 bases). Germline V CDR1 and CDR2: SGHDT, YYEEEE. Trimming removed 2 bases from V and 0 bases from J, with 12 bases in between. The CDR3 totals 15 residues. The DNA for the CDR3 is TGTGCCAGCAGCTTTCGGGGGTCCTACTCCTACGAGCAGTACGTC. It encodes CASSFRGSYSYEQYV.

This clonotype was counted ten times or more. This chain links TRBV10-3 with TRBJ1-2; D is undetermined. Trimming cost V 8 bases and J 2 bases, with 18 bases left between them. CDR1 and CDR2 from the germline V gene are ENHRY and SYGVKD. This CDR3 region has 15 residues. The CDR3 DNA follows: TGTGCCATCGGGCAGCGGGAACCCTTAAACTATGGCTACACCTTC. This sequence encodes CAIGQREPLNYGYTF.